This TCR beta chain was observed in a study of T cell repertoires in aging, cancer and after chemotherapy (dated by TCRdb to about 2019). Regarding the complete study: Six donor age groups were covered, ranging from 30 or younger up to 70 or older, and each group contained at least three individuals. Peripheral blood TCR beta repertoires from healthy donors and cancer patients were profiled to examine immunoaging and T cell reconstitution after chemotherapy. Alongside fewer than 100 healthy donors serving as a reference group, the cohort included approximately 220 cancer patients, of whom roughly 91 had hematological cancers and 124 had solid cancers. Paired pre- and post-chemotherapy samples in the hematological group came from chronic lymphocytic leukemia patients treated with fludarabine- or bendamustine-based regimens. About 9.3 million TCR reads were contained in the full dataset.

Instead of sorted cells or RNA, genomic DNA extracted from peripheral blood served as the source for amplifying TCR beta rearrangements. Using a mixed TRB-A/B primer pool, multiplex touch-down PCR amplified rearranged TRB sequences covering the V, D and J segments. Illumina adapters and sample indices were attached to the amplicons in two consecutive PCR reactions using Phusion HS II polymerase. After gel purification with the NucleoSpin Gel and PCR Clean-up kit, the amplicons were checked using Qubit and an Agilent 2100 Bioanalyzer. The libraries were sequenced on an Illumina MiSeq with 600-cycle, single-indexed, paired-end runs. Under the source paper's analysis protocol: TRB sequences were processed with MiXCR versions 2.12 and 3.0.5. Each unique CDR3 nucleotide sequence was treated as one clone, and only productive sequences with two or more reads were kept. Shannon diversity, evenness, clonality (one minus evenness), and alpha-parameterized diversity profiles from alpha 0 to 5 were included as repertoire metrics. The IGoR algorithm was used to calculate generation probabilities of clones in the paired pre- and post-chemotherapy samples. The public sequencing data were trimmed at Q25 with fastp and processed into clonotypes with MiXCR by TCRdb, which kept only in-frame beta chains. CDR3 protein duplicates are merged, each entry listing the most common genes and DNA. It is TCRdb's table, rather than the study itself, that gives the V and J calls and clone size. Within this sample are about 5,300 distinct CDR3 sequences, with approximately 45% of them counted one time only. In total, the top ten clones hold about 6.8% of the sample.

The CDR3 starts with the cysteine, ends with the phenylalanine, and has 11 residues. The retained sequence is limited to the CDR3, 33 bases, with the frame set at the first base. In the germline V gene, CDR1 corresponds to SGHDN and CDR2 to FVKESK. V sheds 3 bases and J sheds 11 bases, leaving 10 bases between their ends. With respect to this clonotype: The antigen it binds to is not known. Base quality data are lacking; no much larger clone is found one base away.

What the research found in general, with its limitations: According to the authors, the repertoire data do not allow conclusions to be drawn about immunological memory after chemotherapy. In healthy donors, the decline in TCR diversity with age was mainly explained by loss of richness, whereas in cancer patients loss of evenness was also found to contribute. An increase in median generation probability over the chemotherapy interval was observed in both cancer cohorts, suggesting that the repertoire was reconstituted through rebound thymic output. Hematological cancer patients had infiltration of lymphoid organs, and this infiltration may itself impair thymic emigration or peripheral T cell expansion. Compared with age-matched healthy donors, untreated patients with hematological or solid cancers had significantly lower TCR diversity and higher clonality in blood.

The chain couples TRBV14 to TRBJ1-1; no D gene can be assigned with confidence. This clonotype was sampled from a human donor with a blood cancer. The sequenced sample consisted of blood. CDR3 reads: CASSQGTRAFF. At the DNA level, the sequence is TGTGCCAGCAGCCAGGGAACGAGGGCTTTCTTT.